The 7 T cell receptor beta chains listed next were all sequenced from one sample in a study of early T cells in non-severe SARS-CoV-2 infection. TCRdb independently ran MiXCR on the 5' RACE reads; one entry per CDR3 protein. The table has approximately 49,000 distinct CDR3 sequences, around 11% seen once. The sample consisted of whole blood. These receptors all come from an adult who was a healthcare worker with PCR-confirmed SARS-CoV-2 infection or an uninfected control (not recorded which).

The J gene is TRBJ2-5, the V gene TRBV11-2, with a weak D call TRBD2 (7 bases). The length of the CDR3 is 14 residues. Trimming removed 2 bases at V and 5 bases at J, with 12 bases between. CDR1 and CDR2 (germline): SGHAT, FQNNGV. The CDR3 sequence is CASSLSGRGETQYF. For the CDR3, the DNA is TGTGCCAGCAGCTTATCAGGGAGGGGGGAGACCCAGTACTTC.

The CDR3 sequence: CASSSDFTSGGADEQFF. In DNA form, the CDR3 reads TGTGCCAGCAGCTCTGATTTCACTAGCGGGGGGGCCGATGAGCAGTTCTTC. The chain uses TRBV7-2 and TRBJ2-1; 13 nucleotides agree with TRBD2. Germline CDR1 and CDR2: SGHTA and FQGNSA. The CDR3 consists of 17 residues. Losses at the gene ends were 4 bases for V and 8 bases for J; bases not matched to a gene: 11.

This chain joins TRBV28 and TRBJ2-3; no definite D call. The germline V and J ends were trimmed by 7 bases and 2 bases, with 16 bases remaining between them. This CDR3 has 15 amino acids. The germline CDR1 and CDR2 sequences are MDHEN and SYDVKM. The chain's CDR3 is CASTSLNRITDTQYF. In DNA, the CDR3 is TGTGCCAGCACAAGCCTGAACCGCATCACAGATACGCAGTATTTT.

The genes are TRBV6-2 or TRBV6-3 and TRBJ2-1, with 7 bases identical to TRBD1. Germline loops: CDR1 MNHEY, CDR2 SVGEGT. The V segment lost 7 bases and the J segment 6 bases; nucleotides outside the gene matches: 6. This CDR3 comprises 13 residues. The CDR3: CASNPTGPNEQFF. The CDR3 DNA is TGTGCCAGCAACCCGACAGGGCCCAATGAGCAGTTCTTC.

This clonotype was seen a handful of times. The gene calls are TRBV20-1 and TRBJ1-3, with D uncertain. Per germline, CDR1 DFQATT and CDR2 SNEGSKA (reference sequence). Trimming stripped 5 bases from V and 1 base from J, with 21 bases between. The CDR3 has 17 amino acids. The CDR3 nucleotides read TGCAGTGCTTCTCCGGACGGACGATCTGGGTCTGGAAACACCATATATTTT. Its protein product is CSASPDGRSGSGNTIYF.

Only one count was recorded for this clonotype. One junction end disagrees with the germline gene, perhaps due to a read error. The chain employs TRBV5-5 and TRBJ2-7; unclear D gene. Germline V gene data show CDR1 as SGHKS and CDR2 as YYEKEE (reference sequence). The CDR3 covers 15 residues. The CDR3 loop reads CASSLEIMTSHEQYF. CDR3 bases: TGTGCCAGCAGCCTAGAGATCATGACCTCCCACGAGCAGTACTTC.

In its sample, this clonotype is medium-sized. The genes are TRBV7-2 and TRBJ2-6; 9 bases map to TRBD1. Germline values: CDR1 SGHTA, CDR2 FQGNSA. The length of the CDR3 is 16 residues. The junction had 6 bases not matched to a gene; V was cut back by 5 bases and J by 4 bases. The CDR3 sequence is CASSPTGGSGANVLTF. The CDR3, as DNA: TGTGCCAGCAGCCCGACAGGGGGTTCCGGGGCCAACGTCCTGACTTTC.